Shown below are 29 T cell receptor beta chains from a single sample sequenced in a study of cytomegalovirus exposure and HLA in healthy donors. Amplification used 60 Vbeta primers and 13 Jbeta primers. TCRdb keeps only in-frame clones here, not all; method: immunoSEQ multiplex PCR. Of about 140,000 clones in the sample, around three quarters are singletons; the top ten hold roughly 0.87%. The sequencing input was PBMCs. The receptors originated from a man aged 18 to 29 in good health and CMV-seronegative.

This sequence joins TRBV27 and TRBJ2-5; 9 positions match TRBD2. J gave up 5 bases and V 5 bases, and 6 bases lay outside the gene matches. Germline values: CDR1 MNHEY, CDR2 SMNVEV (reference sequence). The CDR3 has 14 residues. CDR3 bases: TGTGCCAGCAGTCCCTTAAGCGGGGGGGAGACCCAGTACTTC. This codes for CASSPLSGGETQYF.

The J gene is TRBJ1-2, the V gene TRBV19, with D unresolved. The germline V and J ends were trimmed by 9 bases and 2 bases, with 7 bases remaining between them. Germline V CDR1 and CDR2: LNHDA, SQIVND (reference sequence). CDR3 length: 11 residues. CDR3 protein: CASHRNYGYTF. CDR3 DNA sequence: TGTGCCAGCCACAGAAACTATGGCTACACCTTC.

This CDR3 is CSVLQVEKLFF. The CDR3 DNA follows: TGCAGCGTCTTGCAGGTTGAAAAACTGTTTTTT. The chain carries TRBV29-1 and TRBJ1-4; D is unresolved. Trimming cost V 6 bases and J 7 bases, with 9 bases left between them. The CDR3 covers 11 residues. Germline values: CDR1 SQVTM, CDR2 ANQGSEA.

The chain carries TRBV7-9 and TRBJ2-1; 10 bases are shared with TRBD1. The CDR3 has 14 residues. CDR1 is SEHNR, CDR2 FQNEAQ, per germline (reference sequence). V dropped 5 bases and J dropped 8; count of bases not matched to a gene: 6. CDR3 residues: CASSPRDRGYEQFF. DNA of the CDR3: TGTGCCAGCAGCCCTCGGGACAGGGGTTATGAGCAGTTCTTC.

This sequence joins TRBV21-1 and TRBJ2-2; whether TRBD1, the table's D call, matches the DNA was not checked. TRBV21-1 corresponds to a pseudogene. This CDR3 spans 15 amino acids. This chain's CDR3 is CASSKGTGNTGELFF. CDR3 coding DNA: TGTGCCAGCAGCAAAGGAACAGGGAACACCGGGGAGCTGTTTTTT.

The chain employs TRBV2 and TRBJ2-3; possibly TRBD2 for D (6 bases). The CDR3 spans 15 residues. Trimming removed 5 bases from V and 6 bases from J, with 18 bases in between. Germline values: CDR1 SNHLY, CDR2 FYNNEI. CDR3 sequence reads: CASSRSGVLVDTQYF. The CDR3 bases are TGTGCCAGCAGTCGATCGGGGGTCCTAGTCGATACGCAGTATTTT.

This clone showed up just a few times. This chain joins TRBV4-1 and TRBJ2-2; 7 nucleotides line up with TRBD1. With V trimmed by 0 bases and J by 1 base, 5 bases remained unmatched. There are 17 residues in the CDR3. CDR1 is MGHRA, CDR2 YSYEKL, per germline. CDR3 nucleotides: TGCGCCAGCAGCCAAGATCCGGGACAGAGGAACACCGGGGAGCTGTTTTTT. Translation gives CASSQDPGQRNTGELFF.

The chain joins TRBV4-3 to TRBJ1-3; D gene uncertain. This CDR3 comprises 16 residues. The germline V and J ends were trimmed by 0 bases and 3 bases, with 12 bases remaining between them. Germline loops: CDR1 LGHNA, CDR2 YSLEER. As DNA, the CDR3 is TGCGCCAGCAGCCAAGATTCCGGCGGCAGTGGAAACACCATATATTTT. It yields the protein CASSQDSGGSGNTIYF.

The table lists this clone with a few counts. The identical CDR3 is also encoded by other nucleotide sequences in the sample. The chain combines TRBV5-1 with TRBJ1-1; TRBD1 matches at 8 bases. The germline V gene has CDR1 SGHRS and CDR2 YFSETQ. V was pared by 4 bases and J by 3 bases, with 5 bases of the junction left unmatched. CDR3 length: 14 residues. The CDR3 DNA reads TGCGCCAGCAGCCTGGGGACAGGCGACACTGAAGCTTTCTTT. Its protein is CASSLGTGDTEAFF. Looking up the rest from reference TRBV5-1 and TRBJ1-1 gives the full variable domain: KAGVTQTPRYLIKTRGQQVTLSCSPISGHRSVSWYQQTPGQGLQFLFEYFSETQRNKGNFPGRFSGRQFSNSRSEMNVSTLELGDSALYLCASSLGTGDTEAFFGQGTRLTVV.

The chain recombines TRBV4-2 with TRBJ2-2; possible D gene TRBD2, 5 bases. Per germline, CDR1 LGHNA and CDR2 YNFKEQ. The V end lost 0 bases, the J end lost 6 bases, and 17 bases lay between the germline ends. This CDR3 is built from 17 residues. The CDR3 bases are TGTGCCAGCAGCCAAGACCCCGGGGAAGCGGCGGCCGGGGAGCTGTTTTTT. Its protein product is CASSQDPGEAAAGELFF.

The genes are TRBV5-8 and TRBJ1-6, with D possibly being TRBD1 (6 bases). The germline V gene has CDR1 SGHTS and CDR2 YDEGEE. Trimming cost V 4 bases and J 7 bases, with 15 bases left between them. The CDR3 loop spans 15 amino acids. CDR3 sequence: CASSHPTGINSPLHF. CDR3 bases: TGTGCCAGCAGCCACCCAACAGGGATCAATTCACCCCTCCACTTT.

The J gene is TRBJ1-6, the V gene TRBV14; D gene unclear. Germline CDR1 is SGHDN and CDR2 is FVKESK. The CDR3 consists of 13 residues. V was shortened by 1 base and J by 14 bases, with 12 bases between the two germline ends. The CDR3 loop reads CASSQVFLGALHF. CDR3 nucleotides: TGTGCCAGCAGCCAAGTCTTTCTAGGAGCCCTCCACTTT.

The V and J genes are TRBV7-2 and TRBJ2-3; 8 bases are a match to TRBD2. The germline V gene encodes CDR1 SGHTA and CDR2 FQGNSA. The trim removed 5 bases at V and 12 bases at J, leaving 10 bases unmatched. This CDR3 is built from 13 residues. The CDR3 region has the DNA TGTGCCAGCAGCGCCACGGTACGGGGGGGCCAGTATTTT. Translating it yields CASSATVRGGQYF.

This chain joins TRBV15 and TRBJ2-3; 9 bases are shared with TRBD1. The V segment lost 0 bases and the J segment 4 bases; nucleotides outside the gene matches: 2. Germline CDR1 LNHNV, CDR2 YYDKDF (reference sequence). The CDR3 is 15 amino acids. The CDR3 coding sequence is TGTGCCACCAGCAGAGAGAGACAGGGGGCAGATACGCAGTATTTT. Its protein is CATSRERQGADTQYF.

This clone was detected once. V is TRBV12-5 and J is TRBJ1-5, with D perhaps matching TRBD1 (5 bases). Between the trimmed V and J ends, which lost 0 bases and 7 bases, there was a span of 13 bases. This CDR3 region has 15 residues. Germline V gene lookup returns CDR1 LGHNT and CDR2 FRNRAP. This chain's CDR3 is CASGLVESGKQPQHF. In DNA, the CDR3 is TGTGCTAGTGGTTTGGTAGAATCAGGGAAGCAGCCCCAGCATTTT.

V usage is TRBV19 and J usage is TRBJ1-5; TRBD1 agrees at 9 bases. Germline lookup yields CDR1 LNHDA and CDR2 SQIVND (reference sequence). The junction had 5 bases not matched to a gene; V was cut back by 2 bases and J by 0 bases. CDR3 size: 17 residues. CDR3 in amino acids: CASSIPQGALSNQPQHF. For the CDR3, the DNA is TGTGCCAGTAGTATACCACAGGGGGCGCTTAGCAATCAGCCCCAGCATTTT.

The V call is TRBV28, the J call TRBJ1-1; tentative D call: TRBD1 (6 bases). V dropped 6 bases and J dropped 1 base, with 21 bases sitting between them. Germline V gene data show CDR1 as MDHEN and CDR2 as SYDVKM. The CDR3 totals 17 residues. The CDR3 region is CASSLRGGVNQNTEAFF. In nucleotides, the CDR3 is TGTGCCAGCAGCCTCAGGGGAGGGGTTAACCAGAACACTGAAGCTTTCTTT.

This chain connects TRBV6-5 to TRBJ1-2; perhaps TRBD1 as D (6 bases). With 5 bases removed from V and 2 bases from J, the gap between germline ends came to 12 bases. This CDR3 is built from 14 residues. The germline CDR1 and CDR2 sequences are MNHEY and SVGAGI. The CDR3 sequence is CASSDTDRNYGYTF. The CDR3 DNA follows: TGTGCCAGCAGTGACACAGACAGGAACTATGGCTACACCTTC.

This clone came up a few times. The chain uses TRBV19 and TRBJ2-3; TRBD2 matches 7 bases. CDR1 LNHDA and CDR2 SQIVND come from the germline V gene (reference sequence). Losses at the gene ends were 3 bases for V and 1 base for J; bases not matched to a gene: 4. CDR3 length: 15 residues. The CDR3, as DNA: TGTGCCAGTAGTATGTGGCTAGCGGGCACAGATACGCAGTATTTT. This gives the protein CASSMWLAGTDTQYF.

The rearrangement links TRBV7-2 to TRBJ1-2, with a tentative D call TRBD1 (6 bases). V was cut by 2 bases and J by 2 bases, with 9 bases left in between. In germline, CDR1 is SGHTA, CDR2 FQGNSA. The CDR3 extends over 14 amino acids. CDR3 loop: CASSLYGQNYGYTF. The CDR3 nucleotides are TGTGCCAGCAGCTTATACGGACAGAACTATGGCTACACCTTC.

The chain combines TRBV6-5 with TRBJ1-1, with a tentative D call TRBD1 (5 bases). V was trimmed by 0 bases and J by 2 bases, leaving 7 bases between them. This CDR3 region has 14 residues. Germline-derived CDR1 and CDR2 are MNHEY and SVGAGI. CDR3 sequence reads: CASSYSQGNTEAFF. The CDR3 nucleotides are TGTGCCAGCAGTTACTCTCAGGGAAACACTGAAGCTTTCTTT.

This clone was found a few times. The chain carries TRBV7-8 and TRBJ1-3; maybe TRBD1 (6 bases). The CDR3 is made up of 16 amino acids. V was cut by 5 bases and J by 0 bases, with 14 bases left in between. The germline gives CDR1 SGHVS, CDR2 FQNEAQ. CDR3 nucleotide sequence: TGTGCCAGCAGCCCTCGGGGGGCCGGCTCTGGAAACACCATATATTTT. It encodes CASSPRGAGSGNTIYF.

The chain uses TRBV6-5 and TRBJ1-2, with a weak D call TRBD1 (6 bases). CDR1 and CDR2 (germline): MNHEY, SVGAGI. The CDR3 is 13 amino acids. V was cut by 7 bases and J by 8 bases, with 17 bases left in between. The CDR3 DNA reads TGTGCCAGCATTTCGGACAGCCTAGGAGGCTACACCTTC. Residues: CASISDSLGGYTF.

J is TRBJ1-2 and V is TRBV19; 8 bases match TRBD1. CDR1 and CDR2 (germline): LNHDA, SQIVND (reference sequence). The CDR3 has 11 residues. The V and J ends lost 7 bases and 10 bases, in that order; junction bases with no gene match: 5. CDR3 sequence reads: CASTKDRDYTF. The CDR3 DNA follows: TGTGCCAGTACCAAGGACAGGGACTACACCTTC.

The chain uses TRBV19 and TRBJ1-2; 7 nucleotides line up with TRBD1. This CDR3 comprises 15 residues. V trimming: 4 bases; J trimming: 4 bases; junction bases outside the gene matches: 9. Germline V lookup: CDR1 LNHDA, CDR2 SQIVND (reference sequence). CDR3 sequence: CASSTQSGQPYGYTF. The DNA of the CDR3 is TGTGCCAGTAGTACCCAATCGGGACAGCCCTATGGCTACACCTTC.

The rearrangement uses TRBV11-1 and TRBJ2-2; D perhaps matches TRBD1 (6 bases). V was clipped by 5 bases and J by 2 bases, with 18 bases between them. The CDR3 runs 17 residues. Per the germline V gene, CDR1 is SGHAT and CDR2 is FQDESV (reference sequence). Here the CDR3 DNA reads TGTGCCAGCAGCCCTCTCGGGGTCAGGGGTAACACCGGGGAGCTGTTTTTT. Its protein is CASSPLGVRGNTGELFF.

The CDR3 protein is CASSLAFGGNTEAFF. The CDR3 DNA sequence: TGTGCCAGCAGCTTAGCCTTTGGAGGGAACACTGAAGCTTTCTTT. The chain combines TRBV7-2 with TRBJ1-1; D remains ambiguous. V lost 0 bases to trimming and J lost 1 base, with 9 bases between them. Germline V gene lookup returns CDR1 SGHTA and CDR2 FQGNSA. The CDR3 runs to 15 residues. The whole variable domain, remainder taken from reference TRBV7-2 and TRBJ1-1, is GAGVSQSPSNKVTEKGKDVELRCDPISGHTALYWYRQSLGQGLEFLIYFQGNSAPDKSGLPSDRFSAERTGGSVSTLTIQRTQQEDSAVYLCASSLAFGGNTEAFFGQGTRLTVV.

The chain uses TRBV28 and TRBJ1-5; TRBD1 aligns across 7 bases. The length of the CDR3 is 16 residues. The junction had 8 bases not matched to a gene; V was cut back by 5 bases and J by 1 base. Germline V gene data show CDR1 as MDHEN and CDR2 as SYDVKM. The chain's CDR3 is CASSDETGRSNQPQHF. The CDR3 nucleotides are TGTGCCAGCAGTGATGAGACAGGGAGAAGCAATCAGCCCCAGCATTTT.

This rearrangement joins TRBV7-8 to TRBJ2-6, with 7 bases fitting TRBD1. Germline V gene sequence: CDR1 SGHVS, CDR2 FQNEAQ. The V and J ends lost 5 bases and 0 bases, in that order; junction bases with no gene match: 13. The CDR3 contains 19 residues. The DNA for the CDR3 is TGTGCCAGCAGCCCGGGGACAGCCGCTTTCACCTCTGGGGCCAACGTCCTGACTTTC. This sequence encodes CASSPGTAAFTSGANVLTF.